The rows below give T cell receptor beta chains drawn from one sample of a study of blood T cell repertoires in COVID-19. Libraries were prepared by immunoSEQ multiplex PCR; TCRdb keeps only in-frame clonotypes and omits some of them. There are under 200,000 clones in the sample; about 84% occur only once, and 5% to 7% lies in the top ten. Source material: PBMCs or T cells enriched from blood (not recorded which). The receptors were sampled from a man aged 40-49 years with acute COVID-19. Both conserved end residues are part of each CDR3. Fields, in order: clone size, CDR3 length, V gene, D gene, J gene, CDR3 DNA, CDR3 protein. The D gene is left open where the match is weak. Not every row has a clone size; where given, it reads once, few, many or a size class.

clone_size: .
cdr3_length: 14
v_call: TRBV5-4
d_call: .
j_call: TRBJ2-5
cdr3_nt: TGTGCCAGCAGCGGGACTTCAGGGAGGGAGACCCAGTACTTC
cdr3_aa: CASSGTSGRETQYF

clone_size: .
cdr3_length: 12
v_call: TRBV5-1
d_call: .
j_call: TRBJ2-7
cdr3_nt: TGCGCCAGCAGCTTAGGAGCCTACGAGCAGTACTTC
cdr3_aa: CASSLGAYEQYF

clone_size: once
cdr3_length: 15
v_call: TRBV7-3
d_call: .
j_call: TRBJ2-1
cdr3_nt: TGTGCCAGCAGCCTTCGAAACGGTGCCTACAATGAGCAGTTCTTC
cdr3_aa: CASSLRNGAYNEQFF

clone_size: .
cdr3_length: 11
v_call: TRBV25-1
d_call: .
j_call: TRBJ2-3
cdr3_nt: TGTGCCAGCGCCCGCGGGGATACGCAGTATTTT
cdr3_aa: CASARGDTQYF

clone_size: .
cdr3_length: 14
v_call: TRBV28
d_call: .
j_call: TRBJ1-1
cdr3_nt: TGTGCCAGCAGTTTGCGACGGGAGAACACTGAAGCTTTCTTT
cdr3_aa: CASSLRRENTEAFF

clone_size: .
cdr3_length: 17
v_call: TRBV5-6
d_call: TRBD1
j_call: TRBJ1-5
cdr3_nt: TGTGCCAGCAGCTCAGGGACAGGGGGGATTAGCAATCAGCCCCAGCATTTT
cdr3_aa: CASSSGTGGISNQPQHF

clone_size: .
cdr3_length: 14
v_call: TRBV5-1
d_call: TRBD1
j_call: TRBJ2-1
cdr3_nt: TGCGCCAGCAGCTCGAATACAGGGGACAATGAGCAGTTCTTC
cdr3_aa: CASSSNTGDNEQFF

clone_size: .
cdr3_length: 11
v_call: TRBV20-1
d_call: .
j_call: TRBJ2-3
cdr3_nt: TGCAGTGCTCAAGGCGGCTATACGCAGTATTTT
cdr3_aa: CSAQGGYTQYF

clone_size: .
cdr3_length: 15
v_call: TRBV7-8
d_call: TRBD2
j_call: TRBJ2-1
cdr3_nt: TGTGCCAGCAGCTCAGGACTAGAGGGGACCAATGAGCAGTTCTTC
cdr3_aa: CASSSGLEGTNEQFF

clone_size: .
cdr3_length: 15
v_call: TRBV3-1/TRBV3-2
d_call: .
j_call: TRBJ2-2
cdr3_nt: TGTGCCAGCAGCCTAGGGACACCGAACACCGGGGAGCTGTTTTTT
cdr3_aa: CASSLGTPNTGELFF

clone_size: .
cdr3_length: 16
v_call: TRBV10-3
d_call: TRBD2
j_call: TRBJ2-2
cdr3_nt: TGTGCCATCAGTGCCCAGTCGGGCGGGGGGACCGGGGAGCTGTTTTTT
cdr3_aa: CAISAQSGGGTGELFF

clone_size: .
cdr3_length: 12
v_call: TRBV2
d_call: .
j_call: TRBJ2-6
cdr3_nt: TGTGCCAGTGAGCCCGGGGCCAACGTCCTGACTTTC
cdr3_aa: CASEPGANVLTF

clone_size: once
cdr3_length: 13
v_call: TRBV6-6
d_call: TRBD1
j_call: TRBJ2-4
cdr3_nt: TGTGCCAGCAGGACAGGGGGCGGGGGCATTCAGTACTTC
cdr3_aa: CASRTGGGGIQYF

clone_size: few
cdr3_length: 12
v_call: TRBV5-1
d_call: .
j_call: TRBJ1-1
cdr3_nt: TGCGCCAGCAGCTTGACGGACAGTGAAGCTTTCTTT
cdr3_aa: CASSLTDSEAFF

clone_size: .
cdr3_length: 13
v_call: TRBV12-5
d_call: TRBD2
j_call: TRBJ2-1
cdr3_nt: TGTGCTAGTGGAAATAACCTAGCGGCCGAGCAGTTCTTC
cdr3_aa: CASGNNLAAEQFF

clone_size: .
cdr3_length: 13
v_call: TRBV28
d_call: TRBD1
j_call: TRBJ2-3
cdr3_nt: TGTGCCAGCACCTCACAGGGGTCAGATACGCAGTATTTT
cdr3_aa: CASTSQGSDTQYF

clone_size: .
cdr3_length: 12
v_call: TRBV7-9
d_call: TRBD2
j_call: TRBJ2-1
cdr3_nt: TGTGCCAGCAGCTCCAGCGGGAGTGAGCAGTTCTTC
cdr3_aa: CASSSSGSEQFF

clone_size: .
cdr3_length: 16
v_call: TRBV5-1
d_call: TRBD2
j_call: TRBJ2-2
cdr3_nt: TGCGCCAGCAGCCCCACCCCTACTAGCGGCACCGGGGAGCTGTTTTTT
cdr3_aa: CASSPTPTSGTGELFF

clone_size: few
cdr3_length: 13
v_call: TRBV28
d_call: .
j_call: TRBJ1-2
cdr3_nt: TGTGCCAGCAGTCCCGGGGGAGGCTATGGCTACACCTTC
cdr3_aa: CASSPGGGYGYTF

clone_size: .
cdr3_length: 14
v_call: TRBV24-1
d_call: TRBD1
j_call: TRBJ1-2
cdr3_nt: TGTGCCACCAGCTCTGGGGGACAGGCCCCTGGCTACACCTTC
cdr3_aa: CATSSGGQAPGYTF

clone_size: .
cdr3_length: 16
v_call: TRBV5-4
d_call: TRBD1
j_call: TRBJ2-2
cdr3_nt: TGTGCCAGCAGCCAGGGACAGGGACTCAACACCGGGGAGCTGTTTTTT
cdr3_aa: CASSQGQGLNTGELFF

clone_size: .
cdr3_length: 17
v_call: TRBV27
d_call: TRBD1
j_call: TRBJ1-6
cdr3_nt: TGTGCCAGCAGTTCCGGGACAGGGGTCTCCTATAATTCACCCCTCCACTTT
cdr3_aa: CASSSGTGVSYNSPLHF

clone_size: .
cdr3_length: 14
v_call: TRBV5-1
d_call: .
j_call: TRBJ2-5
cdr3_nt: TGCGCCAGCAGCCCGACAGCGTACCAAGAGACCCAGTACTTC
cdr3_aa: CASSPTAYQETQYF

clone_size: .
cdr3_length: 18
v_call: TRBV5-1
d_call: .
j_call: TRBJ1-1
cdr3_nt: TGCGCCAGCAGGGAGAACCCCTTTTTAGCCAGAGGGAACACTGAAGCTTTCTTT
cdr3_aa: CASRENPFLARGNTEAFF

clone_size: .
cdr3_length: 13
v_call: TRBV10-1
d_call: .
j_call: TRBJ2-7
cdr3_nt: TGCGCCAGCAGTCGGACGACAGGCTACGAGCAGTACTTC
cdr3_aa: CASSRTTGYEQYF

clone_size: .
cdr3_length: 13
v_call: TRBV25-1
d_call: .
j_call: TRBJ1-3
cdr3_nt: TGTGCCAGCAGTGGGAGCTCTGGAAACACCATATATTTT
cdr3_aa: CASSGSSGNTIYF

clone_size: .
cdr3_length: 12
v_call: TRBV24-1
d_call: .
j_call: TRBJ1-1
cdr3_nt: TGTGCCACTAGTGGGCTGTACACTGAAGCTTTCTTT
cdr3_aa: CATSGLYTEAFF

clone_size: .
cdr3_length: 19
v_call: TRBV10-3
d_call: TRBD1
j_call: TRBJ2-6
cdr3_nt: TGTGCCATCAGTGACCCCGACAGGGAAGGGATCTCTGGGGCCAACGTCCTGACTTTC
cdr3_aa: CAISDPDREGISGANVLTF

clone_size: .
cdr3_length: 15
v_call: TRBV5-4
d_call: TRBD2
j_call: TRBJ2-1
cdr3_nt: TGTGCCAGCAGCTTCGACAATAGGGCGGGAGGTGAGCAGTTCTTC
cdr3_aa: CASSFDNRAGGEQFF

clone_size: .
cdr3_length: 17
v_call: TRBV30
d_call: TRBD2
j_call: TRBJ2-2
cdr3_nt: TGTGCCTGGATCCCGCGCGGGAGCAGGATCAACACCGGGGAGCTGTTTTTT
cdr3_aa: CAWIPRGSRINTGELFF

clone_size: .
cdr3_length: 13
v_call: TRBV28
d_call: TRBD1
j_call: TRBJ2-7
cdr3_nt: TGTGCCAGCAGCCCCGGACAGGGCTACGAGCAGTACTTC
cdr3_aa: CASSPGQGYEQYF

clone_size: .
cdr3_length: 13
v_call: TRBV30
d_call: .
j_call: TRBJ1-3
cdr3_nt: TGTGCCTCTTCGGGGGGACTCGGAAACACCATATATTTT
cdr3_aa: CASSGGLGNTIYF

clone_size: .
cdr3_length: 15
v_call: TRBV2
d_call: .
j_call: TRBJ1-2
cdr3_nt: TGTGCCAGCAGTGAAGGTCTTTGGGGGCAGGGTGGCTACACCTTC
cdr3_aa: CASSEGLWGQGGYTF

clone_size: .
cdr3_length: 15
v_call: TRBV7-2
d_call: .
j_call: TRBJ1-3
cdr3_nt: TGTGCCAGCAGCTTAGTCTATGGCTCTGGAAACACCATATATTTT
cdr3_aa: CASSLVYGSGNTIYF

clone_size: .
cdr3_length: 16
v_call: TRBV24-1
d_call: .
j_call: TRBJ2-6
cdr3_nt: TGTGCCACCAGTGATATCACAGGGACTGGGGCCAACGTCCTGACTTTC
cdr3_aa: CATSDITGTGANVLTF

clone_size: .
cdr3_length: 16
v_call: TRBV5-1
d_call: TRBD2
j_call: TRBJ2-7
cdr3_nt: TGCGCCAGCAGCTCCTCCGGGACTAGCGGAACCTACGAGCAGTACTTC
cdr3_aa: CASSSSGTSGTYEQYF

clone_size: .
cdr3_length: 13
v_call: TRBV9
d_call: .
j_call: TRBJ2-2
cdr3_nt: TGTGCCAGCAGCGCAGGGGACACCGGGGAGCTGTTTTTT
cdr3_aa: CASSAGDTGELFF

clone_size: .
cdr3_length: 15
v_call: TRBV7-2
d_call: .
j_call: TRBJ2-7
cdr3_nt: TGTGCCAGCAGCTTAGCGCGCGGGTCATCCTACGAGCAGTACTTC
cdr3_aa: CASSLARGSSYEQYF

clone_size: .
cdr3_length: 14
v_call: TRBV18
d_call: TRBD1
j_call: TRBJ2-7
cdr3_nt: TGTGCCAGCTCATCTGGACAGGGGGGGTACGAGCAGTACTTC
cdr3_aa: CASSSGQGGYEQYF

clone_size: .
cdr3_length: 14
v_call: TRBV2
d_call: .
j_call: TRBJ2-2
cdr3_nt: TGTGCCAGCTACCAGATCCCTGGCACCGGGGAGCTGTTTTTT
cdr3_aa: CASYQIPGTGELFF

clone_size: .
cdr3_length: 14
v_call: TRBV19
d_call: .
j_call: TRBJ1-1
cdr3_nt: TGTGCCAGTAGGACCCAAGGACAGAACACTGAAGCTTTCTTT
cdr3_aa: CASRTQGQNTEAFF

clone_size: .
cdr3_length: 14
v_call: TRBV10-3
d_call: .
j_call: TRBJ2-3
cdr3_nt: TGTGCCATCAGTGGGGCACTAGCAACAGATACGCAGTATTTT
cdr3_aa: CAISGALATDTQYF

clone_size: once
cdr3_length: 15
v_call: TRBV5-1
d_call: .
j_call: TRBJ2-1
cdr3_nt: TGCGCCAGCAGCCCTGTGACACAGGGATACAATGAGCAGTTCTTC
cdr3_aa: CASSPVTQGYNEQFF

clone_size: .
cdr3_length: 14
v_call: TRBV28
d_call: TRBD2
j_call: TRBJ2-2
cdr3_nt: TGTGCCAGCAGTTTCGGGACTAGCGGAGGGGAGCTGTTTTTT
cdr3_aa: CASSFGTSGGELFF

clone_size: .
cdr3_length: 15
v_call: TRBV30
d_call: .
j_call: TRBJ1-4
cdr3_nt: TGTGCCTGGAGTGGGTGGGACACATCTAATGAAAAACTGTTTTTT
cdr3_aa: CAWSGWDTSNEKLFF

clone_size: .
cdr3_length: 15
v_call: TRBV9
d_call: .
j_call: TRBJ2-1
cdr3_nt: TGTGCCAGCAGCGCGTACTCAGGACTTGCTCGTGAGCAGTTCTTC
cdr3_aa: CASSAYSGLAREQFF

clone_size: once
cdr3_length: 14
v_call: TRBV4-1
d_call: .
j_call: TRBJ2-5
cdr3_nt: TGCGCCAGCAGCCAAGCACTGGGGCGGGAGACCCAGTACTTC
cdr3_aa: CASSQALGRETQYF

clone_size: few
cdr3_length: 14
v_call: TRBV27
d_call: TRBD2
j_call: TRBJ2-7
cdr3_nt: TGTGCCAGCAGATCTAGCGGGGGGACCTACGAGCAGTACTTC
cdr3_aa: CASRSSGGTYEQYF

clone_size: .
cdr3_length: 14
v_call: TRBV19
d_call: TRBD2
j_call: TRBJ2-3
cdr3_nt: TGTGCCAGTAGAACGGGAGGAGTCACAGATACGCAGTATTTT
cdr3_aa: CASRTGGVTDTQYF

clone_size: .
cdr3_length: 13
v_call: TRBV19
d_call: .
j_call: TRBJ2-1
cdr3_nt: TGTGCCAGTAGTATAGAAACAGGGAATGAGCAGTTCTTC
cdr3_aa: CASSIETGNEQFF